The subject of this entry is one T cell receptor (beta chain). The sample belongs to a study of OX40 agonist ivuxolimab in advanced cancers. Study-wide context: The group had a mean age of around 60 years, ranged from 23 to 79, and was roughly 80% male.

Libraries were prepared by immunoSEQ multiplex PCR; TCRdb keeps only in-frame clonotypes and omits some of them. Here the sample spans some 59,000 clones, under 95% being singletons. The sequencing here drew on CD4+ or CD8+ T cells sorted from blood, taken in a trial of the OX40 agonist ivuxolimab. The clonotype comes from an adult with an advanced solid tumor such as melanoma, head and neck, liver or kidney cancer.

CDR3 nucleotides: TGCAGCGTTGACGCAGGGACCGAAGAGACCCAGTACTTC. It is translated as CSVDAGTEETQYF. The V call is TRBV29-1, the J call TRBJ2-5; D is perhaps TRBD1 or TRBD2 (5 bases each). From germline, CDR1 is SQVTM and CDR2 ANQGSEA. This CDR3 is 13 amino acids long. Trimming cost V 3 bases and J 3 bases, with 11 bases left between them.